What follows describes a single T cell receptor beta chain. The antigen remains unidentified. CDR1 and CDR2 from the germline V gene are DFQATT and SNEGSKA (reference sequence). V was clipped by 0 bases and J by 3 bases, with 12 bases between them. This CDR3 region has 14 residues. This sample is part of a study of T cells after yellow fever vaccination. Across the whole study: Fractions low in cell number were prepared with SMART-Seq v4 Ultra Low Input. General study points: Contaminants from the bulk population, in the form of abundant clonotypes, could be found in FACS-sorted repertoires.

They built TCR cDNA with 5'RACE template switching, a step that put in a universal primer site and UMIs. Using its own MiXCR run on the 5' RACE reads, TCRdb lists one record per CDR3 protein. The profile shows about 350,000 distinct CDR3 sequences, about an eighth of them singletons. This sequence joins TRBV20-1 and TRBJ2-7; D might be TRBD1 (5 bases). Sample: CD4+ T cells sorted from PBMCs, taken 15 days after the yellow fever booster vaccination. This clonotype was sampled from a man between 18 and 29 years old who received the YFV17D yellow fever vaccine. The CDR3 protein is CSARDPQGFYEQYF. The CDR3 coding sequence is TGCAGTGCTAGAGATCCCCAGGGCTTCTACGAGCAGTACTTC.